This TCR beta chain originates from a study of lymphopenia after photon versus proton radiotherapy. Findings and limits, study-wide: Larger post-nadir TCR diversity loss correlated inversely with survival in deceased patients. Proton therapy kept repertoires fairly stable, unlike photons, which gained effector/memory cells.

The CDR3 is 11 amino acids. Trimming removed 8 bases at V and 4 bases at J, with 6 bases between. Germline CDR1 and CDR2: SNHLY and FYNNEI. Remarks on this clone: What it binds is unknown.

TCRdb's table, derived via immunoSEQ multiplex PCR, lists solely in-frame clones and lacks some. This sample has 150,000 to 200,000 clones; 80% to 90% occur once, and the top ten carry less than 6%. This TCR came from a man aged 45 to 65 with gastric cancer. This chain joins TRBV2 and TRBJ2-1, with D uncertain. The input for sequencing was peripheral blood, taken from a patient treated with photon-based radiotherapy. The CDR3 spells CASRQYNEQFF. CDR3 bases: TGTGCCAGCCGACAATACAATGAGCAGTTCTTC. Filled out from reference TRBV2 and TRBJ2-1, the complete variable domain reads EPEVTQTPSHQVTQMGQEVILRCVPISNHLYFYWYRQILGQKVEFLVSFYNNEISEKSEIFDDQFSVERPDGSNFTLKIRSTKLEDSAMYFCASRQYNEQFFGPGTRLTVL.